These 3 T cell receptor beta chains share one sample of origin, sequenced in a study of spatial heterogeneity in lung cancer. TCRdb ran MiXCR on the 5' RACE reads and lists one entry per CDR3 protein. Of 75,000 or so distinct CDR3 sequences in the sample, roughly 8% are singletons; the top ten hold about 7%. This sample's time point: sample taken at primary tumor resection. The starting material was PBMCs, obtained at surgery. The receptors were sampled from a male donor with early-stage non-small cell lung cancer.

The CDR3 here is CASSYSSRIAKNIQYF. Written as DNA, the CDR3 is TGTGCCAGCAGTTACTCTTCCCGAATAGCCAAAAACATTCAGTACTTC. This sequence joins TRBV6-5 and TRBJ2-4, with no clear D. The V end lost 0 bases, the J end lost 0 bases, and 9 bases lay between the germline ends. Per germline, CDR1 MNHEY and CDR2 SVGAGI. This CDR3 is built from 16 residues.

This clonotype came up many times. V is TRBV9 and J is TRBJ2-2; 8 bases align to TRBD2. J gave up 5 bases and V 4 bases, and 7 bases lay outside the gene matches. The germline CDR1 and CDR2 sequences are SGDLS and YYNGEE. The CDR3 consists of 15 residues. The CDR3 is CASSTRPSGTGELFF. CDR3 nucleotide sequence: TGTGCCAGCAGCACCCGACCTAGCGGGACCGGGGAGCTGTTTTTT.

As DNA, the CDR3 is TGTGCCAGCAGTCCCGGTTCCGAGCAGTTCTTC. Translated: CASSPGSEQFF. The chain combines TRBV12-3 or TRBV12-4 with TRBJ2-1; D not resolved. The CDR3 runs 11 residues. Trimming cost V 5 bases and J 10 bases, with 9 bases left between them.